The clone carrying this T cell receptor (beta chain) was recorded many times. The target antigen is unknown. This record belongs to a study of metastatic and nonmetastatic thyroid tumors. At the level of the study: Repertoires from blood and tumor or nodule tissue of malignant and benign thyroid patients were compared. Study results and limitations: When malignant thyroid tumors were compared with benign nodules, TCR beta diversity was reportedly significantly higher in the malignant tumors. This held in both blood and tumor samples.

Original methodology: What underpinned the distant-metastasis classifier for papillary thyroid cancer was the set of CDR3 differences across clinicopathological groups. TCRdb recomputed clones from the PCR reads via MiXCR. What appears here as the V and J calls and clone size reflects TCRdb's work, not the paper's. The repertoire holds fewer than 40,000 clones, with approximately 19% as singletons. The entire patient cohort was treatment-naive prior to thyroid surgery. Trimming removed 0 bases from V and 3 bases from J, with 10 bases in between. In germline, CDR1 is SGHRS, CDR2 YFSETQ. The CDR3 is 14 amino acids.

Material: tumor tissue. This chain uses TRBV5-1 with TRBJ2-7, with TRBD2 as a possible D gene (5 bases). The sequence came from a female donor with papillary thyroid cancer or a benign thyroid nodule (not recorded which). Some clones in this sample may be carry-over from other donors' samples. The DNA of the CDR3 is TGCGCCAGCAGCTTGGCCTCAGGAGGCTACGAGCAGTACTTC. Protein product: CASSLASGGYEQYF.